The clone carrying this T cell receptor beta chain showed up many times. From the PCR reads, TCRdb re-called clones with MiXCR. The repertoire holds tens of thousands of clones, less than 25% seen once, with 2.4% in the top ten. The sample originates from a study of metastatic and nonmetastatic thyroid tumors. Study context: Across blood and tumor or nodule tissue, repertoires from malignant and benign thyroid patients were compared with one another.

No treatment of any kind had been given to any patient before thyroid surgery. Source material: blood. This receptor was identified in a female donor with papillary thyroid cancer or a benign thyroid nodule (not recorded which). Some clones in this sample may be carry-over from other donors' samples.

The CDR3 region has the DNA TGTGCCAGTAGTTTCAGGTCAAACACTGAAGCTTTCTTT. Translation: CASSFRSNTEAFF. This chain uses TRBV19 with TRBJ1-1, with D hard to call. The CDR3 has 13 amino acids. Trimming removed 5 bases at V and 2 bases at J, with 9 bases between. The germline gives CDR1 LNHDA, CDR2 SQIVND (reference sequence).